This entry is about one T cell receptor beta chain. In the authors' workflow: By means of reference gene primer amplification, nucleated cell counts were estimated. Profiling relied on immunoSEQ multiplex PCR, and the TCRdb table lists in-frame clones only, not all of them. V, J and clone size derive from that table, while D and trimming were established from the DNA sequence. The sample records 98,000 or so clones, around four fifths being singletons. These data are taken from a study of blood T cell repertoires in COVID-19. Overall study context: The United States, Italy and Spain supplied acute and convalescent COVID-19 samples.

The CDR3 totals 15 residues. The V gene lost 2 bases and the J gene lost 4 bases, with 12 bases spanning the gap. Germline CDR1 is MNHEY and CDR2 is SVGAGI. The source of this sequence is a man between 60 and 75 years old with acute or convalescent COVID-19. This rearrangement joins TRBV6-5 to TRBJ2-1; a possible D gene is TRBD2 (5 bases). Sequencing input: peripheral blood. The CDR3 region has the DNA TGTGCCAGCAGTTACGGCGGGCGCTCTTACAATGAGCAGTTCTTC. Translation: CASSYGGRSYNEQFF.